The 6 T cell receptor beta chains presented below share a single source sample, sequenced in a study of T-cell memory formation after mild COVID-19. TCRdb processed the 5' RACE reads anew with MiXCR; each CDR3 protein has one entry. Counted here are fewer than 350,000 distinct CDR3 sequences, roughly 18% occurring once; the ten biggest clones make up more than 20%. Specimen: PBMCs or a T cell subset sorted from them (not recorded which). These receptors were collected from a man aged 18 to 30 who had mild COVID-19 (a few samples of this study predate the infection). Cell type and time point are not known.

The chain links TRBV12-3 or TRBV12-4 to TRBJ1-5, with a possible D match to TRBD1 (5 bases). The CDR3 runs to 14 residues. Trimming took off 7 bases at V and 1 base at J, with 11 bases between the two ends. The CDR3 nucleotides are TGTGCCAGCACCCGACCAGGGAGCAATCAGCCCCAGCATTTT. Protein sequence: CASTRPGSNQPQHF.

The chain is built from TRBV4-2 and TRBJ2-7; D is uncertain. The V gene lost 1 base and the J gene lost 4 bases, with 11 bases spanning the gap. The CDR3 spans 14 residues. Germline V lookup: CDR1 LGHNA, CDR2 YNFKEQ. The CDR3 DNA reads as TGTGCCAGCAGCCAAGGGGTAATGCAGTACGAGCAGTACTTC. Translation: CASSQGVMQYEQYF.

The rearrangement links TRBV7-9 to TRBJ2-1; D may be TRBD1 or TRBD2 (5 bases each). This CDR3 spans 18 amino acids. Germline CDR1 SEHNR, CDR2 FQNEAQ (reference sequence). Between the trimmed V and J ends, which lost 5 bases and 8 bases, there was a span of 28 bases. DNA of the CDR3: TGTGCCAGCAGCCGTGCTGCCCTGGGACCGTCTCGTGGAGATGAGCAGTTCTTC. Protein product: CASSRAALGPSRGDEQFF.

In this sample, this clonotype turned up a few times. V is TRBV4-3 and J is TRBJ2-2, with 8 bases aligning to TRBD1. V lost 4 bases, J lost 1 base, and 5 bases stayed unmatched. This CDR3 has 16 amino acids. The germline V gene has CDR1 LGHNA and CDR2 YSLEER. Here the CDR3 reads CASSPRQGLNTGELFF. CDR3 DNA: TGCGCCAGCAGCCCCCGACAGGGGTTGAACACCGGGGAGCTGTTTTTT.

This clonotype showed up just a few times. The chain uses TRBV10-3 and TRBJ2-3; D tentatively fits TRBD1 or TRBD2 (6 bases each). Trimming shortened V by 2 bases and J by 5 bases, and 11 bases separated the two germline ends. The CDR3 is 14 amino acids. The germline V gene encodes CDR1 ENHRY and CDR2 SYGVKD. CDR3 protein: CAISEEGGRDTQYF. DNA of the CDR3: TGTGCCATCAGTGAGGAGGGGGGTCGAGATACGCAGTATTTT.

This clonotype was seen more than once but under ten times. The genes are TRBV7-8 and TRBJ2-7; D is ambiguous. Trimming removed 5 bases at V and 5 bases at J, with 22 bases between. The CDR3 runs 16 residues. Germline-derived CDR1 and CDR2 are SGHVS and FQNEAQ. The CDR3 loop reads CASSPEYLASGHEQYV. Here the CDR3 DNA reads TGTGCCAGCAGCCCAGAATACCTGGCCTCGGGCCACGAGCAGTACGTC.